The next 11 T cell receptor beta chains were all read from a single sample in a study of cytomegalovirus exposure and HLA in healthy donors. The primer mix had 60 Vbeta and 13 Jbeta primers. Clones were sequenced by immunoSEQ multiplex PCR, and TCRdb holds only the in-frame ones, with some missing. The top ten clones hold approximately 3% of a sample with about 54,000 clones, approximately 82% of them seen once. The sample was PBMCs. All receptors derive from a woman between 18 and 29 years old in good health and CMV-seronegative.

V and J are TRBV11-1 and TRBJ1-1; 7 nucleotides agree with TRBD1. The CDR3 is made up of 15 amino acids. CDR1 SGHAT and CDR2 FQDESV come from the germline V gene (reference sequence). V shed 8 bases, J shed 4 bases, and the junction held 13 bases outside the gene matches. CDR3 amino acids: CASRPREGASTEAFF. The CDR3 DNA reads as TGTGCCAGCCGACCACGGGAGGGGGCGAGCACTGAAGCTTTCTTT.

The chain combines TRBV6-1 with TRBJ1-2; possible D gene TRBD1, 6 bases. The CDR3 contains 14 residues. Trimming shortened V by 9 bases and J by 8 bases, and 22 bases separated the two germline ends. CDR1 and CDR2 from the germline V gene are MNHNS and SASEGT. CDR3 DNA sequence: TGTGCCAGTGAAAGGGGGACCGAGCGGCGGGGCTACACCTTC. Translating it yields CASERGTERRGYTF.

The chain links TRBV12-5 to TRBJ2-1; D may be TRBD2 (6 bases). Trimming pared 1 base from V and 7 bases from J, leaving 8 bases between. Germline values: CDR1 LGHNT, CDR2 FRNRAP. This CDR3 has 13 amino acids. CDR3 sequence reads: CASGLDLANEQFF. The CDR3, as DNA: TGTGCTAGTGGTTTGGATCTAGCGAATGAGCAGTTCTTC.

This chain connects TRBV19 to TRBJ1-1; D gene unclear. The V gene lost 4 bases and the J gene lost 1 base, with 7 bases spanning the gap. The CDR3 is 13 residues long. The germline CDR1 and CDR2 sequences are LNHDA and SQIVND (reference sequence). The CDR3 loop is CASSSTANTEAFF. CDR3 DNA: TGTGCCAGTAGTAGTACAGCGAACACTGAAGCTTTCTTT. Drawing the rest from reference TRBV19 and TRBJ1-1, the complete variable domain is DGGITQSPKYLFRKEGQNVTLSCEQNLNHDAMYWYRQDPGQGLRLIYYSQIVNDFQKGDIAEGYSVSREKKESFPLTVTSAQKNPTAFYLCASSSTANTEAFFGQGTRLTVV.

V and J are TRBV30 and TRBJ2-7; D is uncertain. Trimming pared 3 bases from V and 6 bases from J, leaving 9 bases between. This CDR3 is 11 amino acids long. Germline V gives CDR1 GTSNPN, CDR2 SVGIG (reference sequence). The CDR3: CAWSSPSEQYF. In nucleotides, the CDR3 is TGTGCCTGGAGCTCTCCCAGCGAGCAGTACTTC.

This rearrangement joins TRBV30 to TRBJ2-1; a possible D gene is TRBD1 (8 bases). CDR3 length: 17 amino acids. CDR1 is GTSNPN and CDR2 is SVGIG in the germline V gene (reference sequence). V lost 0 bases and J 3 bases, leaving 18 bases between the germline ends. The CDR3 sequence is CAWSVQGGGPLYNEQFF. CDR3 DNA: TGTGCCTGGAGTGTACAGGGGGGAGGGCCACTCTACAATGAGCAGTTCTTC. Full variable domain (remainder filled in from reference TRBV30 and TRBJ2-1): SQTIHQWPATLVQPVGSPLSLECTVEGTSNPNLYWYRQAAGRGLQLLFYSVGIGQISSEVPQNLSASRPQDRQFILSSKKLLLSDSGFYLCAWSVQGGGPLYNEQFFGPGTRLTVL.

In its sample, this clone was seen a few times. The chain uses TRBV7-8 and TRBJ1-1, with 8 bases aligning to TRBD1. Germline CDR1 reads SGHVS; CDR2 reads FQNEAQ. The CDR3 runs 15 residues. V lost 5 bases to trimming and J lost 1 base; unmatched junction nucleotides: 6. In DNA, the CDR3 is TGTGCCAGCAGCCCGAGGACAGGGACGAACACTGAAGCTTTCTTT. It yields the protein CASSPRTGTNTEAFF.

The chain links TRBV27 to TRBJ2-1; 7 nucleotides align to TRBD1. The V segment lost 4 bases and the J segment 4 bases; nucleotides outside the gene matches: 4. This CDR3 is 14 amino acids long. CDR1 is MNHEY and CDR2 is SMNVEV in the germline V gene (reference sequence). CDR3 residues: CASSWDRDYNEQFF. The CDR3 DNA is TGTGCCAGCAGTTGGGACAGAGATTACAATGAGCAGTTCTTC.

This clone was seen a single time. The chain links TRBV4-1 to TRBJ1-3; 7 nucleotides align to TRBD1. The ends lost 4 bases at V and 4 bases at J; junction bases unmatched: 10. CDR1 is MGHRA and CDR2 is YSYEKL in the germline V gene. CDR3 length: 16 amino acids. The CDR3 DNA is TGCGCCAGCAGCCTAACGAAGGGGGCGAGGGGAAACACCATATATTTT. The encoded protein is CASSLTKGARGNTIYF.

Comment on this clone: The sample holds other DNA sequences that translate to the same CDR3. The rearrangement uses TRBV5-1 and TRBJ2-1; TRBD2 aligns across 13 bases. Germline assignment: CDR1 SGHRS and CDR2 YFSETQ. After removal of 3 bases from V and 3 bases from J, the junction contained 3 bases not matched to a gene. This CDR3 region has 16 residues. CDR3 sequence: CASSSGLAGVYNEQFF. CDR3 coding DNA: TGCGCCAGCAGCTCCGGACTAGCGGGAGTCTACAATGAGCAGTTCTTC. The full variable domain, completed using reference TRBV5-1 and TRBJ2-1, is KAGVTQTPRYLIKTRGQQVTLSCSPISGHRSVSWYQQTPGQGLQFLFEYFSETQRNKGNFPGRFSGRQFSNSRSEMNVSTLELGDSALYLCASSSGLAGVYNEQFFGPGTRLTVL.

The chain carries TRBV7-2 and TRBJ2-7, with D possibly matching TRBD2 (6 bases). The V and J ends lost 1 base and 2 bases respectively, with 12 bases between them. Germline V gene lookup returns CDR1 SGHTA and CDR2 FQGNSA. CDR3 length equals 15 residues. The CDR3 spells CASSLGGDRPYEQYF. The CDR3 DNA reads as TGTGCCAGCAGCTTAGGGGGGGACCGTCCCTACGAGCAGTACTTC.